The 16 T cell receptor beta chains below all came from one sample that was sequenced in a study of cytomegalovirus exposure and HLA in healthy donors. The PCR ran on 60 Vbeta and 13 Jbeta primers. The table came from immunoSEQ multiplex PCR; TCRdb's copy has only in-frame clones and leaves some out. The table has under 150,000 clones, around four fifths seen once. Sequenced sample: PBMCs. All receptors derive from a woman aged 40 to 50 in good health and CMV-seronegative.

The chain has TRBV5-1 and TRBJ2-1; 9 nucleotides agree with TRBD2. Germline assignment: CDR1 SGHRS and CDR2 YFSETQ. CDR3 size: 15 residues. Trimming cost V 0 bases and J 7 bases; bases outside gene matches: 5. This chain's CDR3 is CASSLGRGGVNEQFF. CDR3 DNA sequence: TGCGCCAGCAGCTTGGGGCGGGGGGGCGTAAATGAGCAGTTCTTC. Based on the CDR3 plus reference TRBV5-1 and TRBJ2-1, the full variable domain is KAGVTQTPRYLIKTRGQQVTLSCSPISGHRSVSWYQQTPGQGLQFLFEYFSETQRNKGNFPGRFSGRQFSNSRSEMNVSTLELGDSALYLCASSLGRGGVNEQFFGPGTRLTVL.

CDR3 residues: CASSLSGTRIVQYF. CDR3 bases: TGTGCCAGCAGTTTATCGGGGACTAGGATTGTGCAGTACTTC. The chain is built from TRBV27 and TRBJ2-7, with TRBD2 identical over 8 bases. The CDR3 contains 14 residues. Germline-derived CDR1 and CDR2 are MNHEY and SMNVEV (reference sequence). The trim removed 0 bases at V and 9 bases at J, leaving 7 bases unmatched.

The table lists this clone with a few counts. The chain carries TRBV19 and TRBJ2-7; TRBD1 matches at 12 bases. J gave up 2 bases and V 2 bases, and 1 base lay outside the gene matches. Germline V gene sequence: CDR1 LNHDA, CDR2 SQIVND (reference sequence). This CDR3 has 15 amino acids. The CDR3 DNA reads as TGTGCCAGTAGTATACGGGACAGGGGGCCCTACGAGCAGTACTTC. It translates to CASSIRDRGPYEQYF. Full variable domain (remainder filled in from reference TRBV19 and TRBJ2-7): DGGITQSPKYLFRKEGQNVTLSCEQNLNHDAMYWYRQDPGQGLRLIYYSQIVNDFQKGDIAEGYSVSREKKESFPLTVTSAQKNPTAFYLCASSIRDRGPYEQYFGPGTRLTVT.

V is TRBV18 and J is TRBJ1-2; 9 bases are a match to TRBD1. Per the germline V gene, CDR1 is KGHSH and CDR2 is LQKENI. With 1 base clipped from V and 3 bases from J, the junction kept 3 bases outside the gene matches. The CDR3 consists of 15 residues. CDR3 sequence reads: CASSPQWDRDYGYTF. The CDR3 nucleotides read TGTGCCAGCTCACCACAATGGGACAGGGACTATGGCTACACCTTC.

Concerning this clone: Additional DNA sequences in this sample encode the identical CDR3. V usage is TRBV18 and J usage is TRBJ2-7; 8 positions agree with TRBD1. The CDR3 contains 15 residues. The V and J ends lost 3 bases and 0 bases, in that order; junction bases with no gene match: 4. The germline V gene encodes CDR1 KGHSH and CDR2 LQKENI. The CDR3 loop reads CASSPRQGSSYEQYF. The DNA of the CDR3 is TGTGCCAGCTCACCTAGACAGGGGAGCTCCTACGAGCAGTACTTC.

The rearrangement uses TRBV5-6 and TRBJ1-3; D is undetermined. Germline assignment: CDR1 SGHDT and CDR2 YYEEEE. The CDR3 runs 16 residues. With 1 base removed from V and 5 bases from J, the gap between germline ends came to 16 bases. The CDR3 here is CASSLWEAGLRNTIYF. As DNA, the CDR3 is TGTGCCAGCAGCTTGTGGGAGGCGGGTTTGCGAAACACCATATATTTT.

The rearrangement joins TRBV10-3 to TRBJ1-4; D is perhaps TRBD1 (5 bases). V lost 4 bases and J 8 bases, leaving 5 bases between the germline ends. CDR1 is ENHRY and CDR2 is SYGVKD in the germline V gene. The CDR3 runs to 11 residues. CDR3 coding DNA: TGTGCCATCAGTGGGGGCGAAAAACTGTTTTTT. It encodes CAISGGEKLFF.

As DNA, the CDR3 is TGTGCCAGCAGTCGCCGTACGCGGGCCCAAGTCTCCAATGAGCAGTTCTTC. Translation: CASSRRTRAQVSNEQFF. This chain uses TRBV2 with TRBJ2-1, with D possibly TRBD2 on 5 matching bases. The CDR3 spans 17 residues. Per germline, CDR1 SNHLY and CDR2 FYNNEI. Trimming cost V 5 bases and J 6 bases, with 23 bases left between them.

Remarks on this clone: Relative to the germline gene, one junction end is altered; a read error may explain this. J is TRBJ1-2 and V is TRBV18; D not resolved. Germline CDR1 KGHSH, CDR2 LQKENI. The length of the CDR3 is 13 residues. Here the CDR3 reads CASSPDGAYGYTF. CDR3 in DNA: TGTGCCAGCTCACCCGACGGAGCCTATGGTTACACCTTC. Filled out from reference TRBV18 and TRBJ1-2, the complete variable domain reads NAGVMQNPRHLVRRRGQEARLRCSPMKGHSHVYWYRQLPEEGLKFMVYLQKENIIDESGMPKERFSAEFPKEGPSILRIQQVVRGDSAAYFCASSPDGAYGYTFGSGTRLTVV.

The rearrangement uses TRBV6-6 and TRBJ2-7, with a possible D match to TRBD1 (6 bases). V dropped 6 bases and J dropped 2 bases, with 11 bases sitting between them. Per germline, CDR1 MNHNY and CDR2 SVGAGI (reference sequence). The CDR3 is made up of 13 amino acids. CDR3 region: CASRPGQPYEQYF. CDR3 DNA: TGTGCCAGCAGACCAGGACAGCCCTACGAGCAGTACTTC.

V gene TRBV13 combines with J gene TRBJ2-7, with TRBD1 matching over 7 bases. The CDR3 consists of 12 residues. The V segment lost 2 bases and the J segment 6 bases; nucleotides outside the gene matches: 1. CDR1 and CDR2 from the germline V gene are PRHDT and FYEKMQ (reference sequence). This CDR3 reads CASSLPGGEQYF. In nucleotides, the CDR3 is TGTGCCAGCAGCTTACCAGGGGGCGAGCAGTACTTC. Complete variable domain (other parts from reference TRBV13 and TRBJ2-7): AAGVIQSPRHLIKEKRETATLKCYPIPRHDTVYWYQQGPGQDPQFLISFYEKMQSDKGSIPDRFSAQQFSDYHSELNMSSLELGDSALYFCASSLPGGEQYFGPGTRLTVT.

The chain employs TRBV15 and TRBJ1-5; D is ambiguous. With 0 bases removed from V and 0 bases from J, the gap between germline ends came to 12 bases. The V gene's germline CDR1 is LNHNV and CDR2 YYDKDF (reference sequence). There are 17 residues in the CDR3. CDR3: CATSRDKRVSSNQPQHF. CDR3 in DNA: TGTGCCACCAGCAGAGATAAGAGGGTTAGTAGCAATCAGCCCCAGCATTTT. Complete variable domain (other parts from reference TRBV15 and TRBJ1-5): DAMVIQNPRYQVTQFGKPVTLSCSQTLNHNVMYWYQQKSSQAPKLLFHYYDKDFNNEADTPDNFQSRRPNTSFCFLDIRSPGLGDTAMYLCATSRDKRVSSNQPQHFGDGTRLSIL.

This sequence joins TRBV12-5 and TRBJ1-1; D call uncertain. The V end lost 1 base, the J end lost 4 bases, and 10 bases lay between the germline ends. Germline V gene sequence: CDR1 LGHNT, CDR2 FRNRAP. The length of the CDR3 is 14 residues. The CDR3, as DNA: TGTGCTAGTGGTTTGGGGGCAGGTTCCACTGAAGCTTTCTTT. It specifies CASGLGAGSTEAFF.

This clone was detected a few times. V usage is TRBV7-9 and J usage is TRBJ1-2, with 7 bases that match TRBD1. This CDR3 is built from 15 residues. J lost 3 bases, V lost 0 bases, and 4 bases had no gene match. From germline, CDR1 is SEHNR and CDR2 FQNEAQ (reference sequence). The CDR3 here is CASSLAVGQHYGYTF. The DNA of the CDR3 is TGTGCCAGCAGCTTAGCTGTGGGACAGCACTATGGCTACACCTTC.

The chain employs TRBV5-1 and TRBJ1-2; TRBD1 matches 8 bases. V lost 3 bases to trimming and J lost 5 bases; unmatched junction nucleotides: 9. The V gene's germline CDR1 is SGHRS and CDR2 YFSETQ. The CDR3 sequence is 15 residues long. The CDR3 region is CASSSEGQGHYGYTF. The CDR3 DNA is TGCGCCAGCAGCTCCGAAGGACAGGGACATTATGGCTACACCTTC.

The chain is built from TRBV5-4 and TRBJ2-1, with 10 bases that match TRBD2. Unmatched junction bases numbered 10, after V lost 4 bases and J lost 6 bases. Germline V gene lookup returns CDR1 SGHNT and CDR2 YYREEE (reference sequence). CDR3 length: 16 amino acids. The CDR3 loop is CASSPSGGHSPNEQFF. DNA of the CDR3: TGTGCCAGCAGCCCTAGCGGGGGCCATTCTCCCAATGAGCAGTTCTTC.